This T cell receptor beta chain came from a study of blood T cell repertoires in COVID-19. Study details: COVID-19 samples from acute and convalescent phases originated in the United States, Italy and Spain.

The V gene's germline CDR1 is MNHNY and CDR2 SVGAGI (reference sequence). The V gene lost 5 bases and the J gene lost 1 base, with 17 bases spanning the gap. This CDR3 has 16 amino acids. Clones were read by immunoSEQ multiplex PCR, and TCRdb kept only the in-frame ones, dropping some. The sample lists 200,000 to 250,000 clones, around 83% occurring once. Source material: peripheral blood. V is TRBV6-6 and J is TRBJ1-1; D is possibly TRBD1 (6 bases). This clonotype originated in a man aged 40-55 years with acute or convalescent COVID-19. CDR3 protein: CASSPGRTDSNTEAFF. The CDR3, as DNA: TGTGCCAGCAGTCCCGGTCGGACAGACTCGAACACTGAAGCTTTCTTT.